This TCR beta chain was observed in a study of identical twins. There are many counts of this clonotype. TCRdb recomputed calls from the 5' RACE reads with MiXCR, one row per CDR3 protein. The sample includes about 810,000 distinct CDR3 sequences, roughly an eighth of them seen just once. V was clipped by 7 bases and J by 8 bases, with 17 bases between them. This CDR3 spans 14 amino acids. These data were likewise used in another study, on yellow fever vaccine responses in identical twins.

The receptor's source is a woman aged 18-29 years in good health. The sequenced sample was PBMCs. The chain joins TRBV12-3 or TRBV12-4 to TRBJ1-4, with unresolved D. The CDR3 loop reads CASNQGTTREKLFF. CDR3 coding DNA: TGTGCCAGCAACCAAGGCACAACTAGGGAAAAACTGTTTTTT.